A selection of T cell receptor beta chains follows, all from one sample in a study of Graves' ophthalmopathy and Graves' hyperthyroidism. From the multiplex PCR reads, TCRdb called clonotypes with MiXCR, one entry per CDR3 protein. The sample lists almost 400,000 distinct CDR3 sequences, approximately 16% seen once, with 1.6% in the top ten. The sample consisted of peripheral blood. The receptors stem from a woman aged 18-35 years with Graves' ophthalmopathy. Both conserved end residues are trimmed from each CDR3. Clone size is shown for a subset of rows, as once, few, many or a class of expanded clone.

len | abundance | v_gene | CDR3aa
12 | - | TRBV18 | ASSPLAGGEPQH
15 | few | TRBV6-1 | ASSGSVVRLNYNEQF
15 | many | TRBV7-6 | ASSFFRDMGSGNTIY
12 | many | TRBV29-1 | SVEEGGKGTEAF
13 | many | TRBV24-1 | ATIAHSRIQETQY
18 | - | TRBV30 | AWSLSRNERGGLSYNEQF
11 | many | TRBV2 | ASSEAYFVEQY
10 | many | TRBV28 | ASIDDRGRAF
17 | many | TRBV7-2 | ASSPILASGELRVGEQY
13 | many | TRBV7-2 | ASSLVGTANTEAF
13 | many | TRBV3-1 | ASSQEQGAWETQY
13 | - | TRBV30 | AWSPLAGVSYEQY
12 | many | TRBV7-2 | ASSLSAAKNIQY
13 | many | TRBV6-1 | ASSGRPEYNSPLH
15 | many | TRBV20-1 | SARDHGGGGSSYEQY
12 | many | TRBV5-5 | ASSLEGGVQPQH
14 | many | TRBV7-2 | ASSYLIVTASYEQY
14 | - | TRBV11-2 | ASSFTRDRTNYGYT
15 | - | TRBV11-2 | ASSPLGVQRTGNTIY
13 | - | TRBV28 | ASRRQGVGAGELF
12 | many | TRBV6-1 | ASSEQGFPNVLT
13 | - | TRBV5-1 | ASRGLAGGQETQY
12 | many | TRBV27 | ASSLWQEGTEAF
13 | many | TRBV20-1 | SARDLRETQETQY
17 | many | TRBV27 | ASSLSLPLPGGIGYGYT
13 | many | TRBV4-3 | ASSQDRGAGYGYT
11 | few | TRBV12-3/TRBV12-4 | ASSRTGQTEAF
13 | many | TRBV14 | ASSQGGRGQTEAF
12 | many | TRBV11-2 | ASSTTGVAGELF
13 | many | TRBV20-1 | SALSAEGAYQPQH
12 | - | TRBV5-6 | ASSLLQAANIQY
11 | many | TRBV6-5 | ASSYRENQPQH
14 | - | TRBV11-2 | ASSLDRSWAQETQY
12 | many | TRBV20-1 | SASRASGQETQY
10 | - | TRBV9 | ASSGRSYEQY
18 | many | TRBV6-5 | ASSYSTLHPGLAEIYEQY
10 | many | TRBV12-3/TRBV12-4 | ASTPEGTEAF
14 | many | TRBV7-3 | ASSLQGPAMNTEAF
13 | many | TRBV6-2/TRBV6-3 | AGTHRVAGANVLT
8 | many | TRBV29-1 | SVLQETQY
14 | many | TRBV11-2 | ASRGLTGGLFKSQY